The T cell receptor (beta chain) under discussion was sequenced for a study of blood T cell repertoires in COVID-19. CDR3 length: 15 amino acids. V shed 6 bases and J 7 bases; nucleotides not matched to a gene: 10. Germline V CDR1 and CDR2: MNHEY, SVGAGI. In this sample, this clone turned up once. The data were produced by immunoSEQ multiplex PCR, yet TCRdb's version contains in-frame clones alone and is incomplete. The data contain approximately 260,000 clones, 89% of them singletons. The material sequenced was peripheral blood. This clonotype was sampled from a woman between 40 and 50 years old who had recovered from COVID-19. The chain is built from TRBV6-5 and TRBJ2-1; 9 nucleotides match TRBD1. CDR3 nucleotide sequence: TGTGCCAGCAGCACAGGGGGACAGGGCCTAAATGAGCAGTTCTTC. As protein: CASSTGGQGLNEQFF.